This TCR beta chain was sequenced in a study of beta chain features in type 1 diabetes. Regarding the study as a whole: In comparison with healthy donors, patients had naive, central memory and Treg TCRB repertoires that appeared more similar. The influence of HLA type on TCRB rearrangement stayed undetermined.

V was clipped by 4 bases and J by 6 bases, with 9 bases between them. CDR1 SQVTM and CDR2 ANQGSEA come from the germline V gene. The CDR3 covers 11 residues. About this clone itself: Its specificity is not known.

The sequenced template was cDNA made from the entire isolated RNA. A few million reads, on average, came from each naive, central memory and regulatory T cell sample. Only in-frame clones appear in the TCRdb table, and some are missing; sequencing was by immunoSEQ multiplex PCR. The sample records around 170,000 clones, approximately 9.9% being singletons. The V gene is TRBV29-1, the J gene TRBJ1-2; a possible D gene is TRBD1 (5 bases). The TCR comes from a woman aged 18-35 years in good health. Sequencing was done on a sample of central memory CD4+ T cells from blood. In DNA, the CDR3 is TGCAGCGTTGTAGGGGCTAATGGCTACACCTTC. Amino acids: CSVVGANGYTF.